The following is a T cell receptor beta chain sequence with its context. Original data processing: ImmunoSEQ sequences covered only the junction and lacked quality scores; filtering therefore differed. The method was immunoSEQ multiplex PCR; TCRdb's version includes in-frame clones alone and lacks a portion of them. D and trimming were read from the DNA, whereas the V and J calls and clone size are those reported in that table. The sample lists some 690,000 clones; roughly 88% were seen once. The sample is drawn from a study of shared clonotypes between healthy human individuals. Germline V gives CDR1 MNHNS, CDR2 SASEGT. The V segment lost 0 bases and the J segment 3 bases; nucleotides outside the gene matches: 7. This CDR3 contains 17 residues.

The chain uses TRBV6-1 and TRBJ2-7; 11 bases match TRBD2. This clonotype originated in a man aged 18 to 30 in good health. Some clones in this sample may be carry-over from other donors' samples. The sequenced sample was memory CD8+ T cells from PBMCs. Subset defined: CD45RO+ cells pooled with CCR7-negative TemRA cells. The CDR3 reads CASSEAASGRPRYEQYF. The CDR3 nucleotides are TGTGCCAGCAGTGAAGCCGCTAGCGGGAGGCCCCGCTACGAGCAGTACTTC.